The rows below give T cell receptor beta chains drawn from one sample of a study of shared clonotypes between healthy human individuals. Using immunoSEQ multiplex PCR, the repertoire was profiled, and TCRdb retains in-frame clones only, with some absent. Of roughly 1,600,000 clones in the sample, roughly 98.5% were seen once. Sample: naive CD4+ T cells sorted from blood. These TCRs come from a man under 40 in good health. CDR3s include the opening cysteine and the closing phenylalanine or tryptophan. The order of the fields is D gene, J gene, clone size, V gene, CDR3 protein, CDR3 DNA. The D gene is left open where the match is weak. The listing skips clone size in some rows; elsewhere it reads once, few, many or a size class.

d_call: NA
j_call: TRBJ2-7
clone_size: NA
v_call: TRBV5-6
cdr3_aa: CASSFQGVHYEQYF
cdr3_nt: TGTGCCAGCAGCTTTCAAGGAGTTCACTACGAGCAGTACTTC

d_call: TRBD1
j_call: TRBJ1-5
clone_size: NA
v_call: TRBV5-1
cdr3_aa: CASSPTGFNQPQHF
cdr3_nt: TGCGCCAGCAGCCCGACAGGGTTCAATCAGCCCCAGCATTTT

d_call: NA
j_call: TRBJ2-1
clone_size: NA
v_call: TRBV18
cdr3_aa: CASSTDYNEQFF
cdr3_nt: TGTGCCAGCTCAACGGACTACAATGAGCAGTTCTTC

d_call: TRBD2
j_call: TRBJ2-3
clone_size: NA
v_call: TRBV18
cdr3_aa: CASSPLAGETDTQYF
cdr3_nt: TGTGCCAGCTCACCTCTAGCGGGAGAGACAGATACGCAGTATTTT

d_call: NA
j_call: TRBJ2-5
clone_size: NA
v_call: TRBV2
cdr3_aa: CASSASGGRETQYF
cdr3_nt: TGTGCCAGCAGTGCCTCCGGAGGACGAGAGACCCAGTACTTC

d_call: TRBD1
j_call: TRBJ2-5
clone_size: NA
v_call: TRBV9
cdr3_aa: CASSEGSRDRGETQYF
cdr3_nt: TGTGCCAGCAGCGAGGGTTCTAGGGACAGGGGGGAGACCCAGTACTTC

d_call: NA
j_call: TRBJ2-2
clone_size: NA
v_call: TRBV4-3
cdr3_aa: CASSQGRLRSGELFF
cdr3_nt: TGCGCCAGCAGCCAAGGGCGGCTGCGGAGCGGGGAGCTGTTTTTT

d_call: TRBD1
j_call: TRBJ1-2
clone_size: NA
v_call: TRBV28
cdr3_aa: CASTRGQHFYGYTF
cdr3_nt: TGTGCCAGCACTAGGGGACAGCACTTCTATGGCTACACCTTC

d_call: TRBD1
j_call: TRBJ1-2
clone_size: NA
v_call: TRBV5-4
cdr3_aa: CASSDPYRTGPRMSTF
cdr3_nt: TGTGCCAGCAGCGATCCATACCGGACAGGCCCCCGGATGAGCACCTTC

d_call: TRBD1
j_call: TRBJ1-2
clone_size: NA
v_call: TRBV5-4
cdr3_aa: CASSLLGQVEGYTF
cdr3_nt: TGTGCCAGCAGCTTGTTGGGACAGGTCGAGGGCTACACCTTC

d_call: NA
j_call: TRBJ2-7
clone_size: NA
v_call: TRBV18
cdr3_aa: CASSPGGQGGYEQYF
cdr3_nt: TGTGCCAGCTCACCCGGGGGCCAAGGCGGTTACGAGCAGTACTTC

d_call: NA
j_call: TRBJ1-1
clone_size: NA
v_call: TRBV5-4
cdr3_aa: CASSPGQGTMNTEAFF
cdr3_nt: TGTGCCAGCAGCCCAGGGCAGGGGACCATGAACACTGAAGCTTTCTTT

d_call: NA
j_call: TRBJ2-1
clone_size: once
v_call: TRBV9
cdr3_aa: CASSVGGTLLGEQFF
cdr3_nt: TGTGCCAGCAGCGTAGGGGGGACCTTGCTTGGTGAGCAGTTCTTC

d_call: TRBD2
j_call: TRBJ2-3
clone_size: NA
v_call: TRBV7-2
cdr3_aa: CASSLLPRLAGGKDTQYF
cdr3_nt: TGTGCCAGCAGCTTACTTCCCAGGCTAGCGGGAGGAAAAGATACGCAGTATTTT

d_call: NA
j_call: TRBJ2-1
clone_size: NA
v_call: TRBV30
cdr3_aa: CAWSVSGASRNNEQFF
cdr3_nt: TGTGCCTGGAGTGTATCTGGGGCCAGCCGAAACAATGAGCAGTTCTTC

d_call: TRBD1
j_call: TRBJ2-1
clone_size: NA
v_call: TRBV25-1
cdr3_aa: CASSATGGGQFF
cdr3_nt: TGTGCCAGCAGTGCTACAGGGGGTGGGCAGTTCTTC

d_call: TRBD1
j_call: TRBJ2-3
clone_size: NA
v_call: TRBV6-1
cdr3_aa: CASSDTSGTGVGDTQYF
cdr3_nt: TGTGCCAGCAGTGATACTTCCGGGACAGGGGTGGGAGATACGCAGTATTTT

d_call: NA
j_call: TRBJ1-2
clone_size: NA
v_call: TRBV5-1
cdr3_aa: CASSLPTANYGYTF
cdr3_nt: TGCGCCAGCAGCTTGCCGACGGCCAACTATGGCTACACCTTC

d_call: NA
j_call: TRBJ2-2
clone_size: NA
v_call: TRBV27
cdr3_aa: CASSLLGHSVGTGELFF
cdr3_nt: TGTGCCAGCAGTTTATTGGGGCATAGCGTGGGCACCGGGGAGCTGTTTTTT

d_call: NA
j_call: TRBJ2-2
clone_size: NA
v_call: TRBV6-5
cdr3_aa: CASRYGHATGELFF
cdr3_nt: TGTGCCAGCAGATACGGACACGCCACCGGGGAGCTGTTTTTT

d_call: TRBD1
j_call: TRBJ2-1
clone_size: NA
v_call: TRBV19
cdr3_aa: CASRDRGSSYNEQFF
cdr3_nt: TGTGCCAGTAGGGACAGGGGTAGCTCCTACAATGAGCAGTTCTTC

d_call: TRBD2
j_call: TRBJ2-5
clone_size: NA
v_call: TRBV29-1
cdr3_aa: CSVESGGETQYF
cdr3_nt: TGCAGCGTTGAAAGCGGGGGTGAGACCCAGTACTTC

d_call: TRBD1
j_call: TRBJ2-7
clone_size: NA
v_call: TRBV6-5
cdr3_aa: CASRPQDRLLIEQYF
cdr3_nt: TGTGCCAGCAGGCCCCAGGACAGGCTCCTAATCGAGCAGTACTTC

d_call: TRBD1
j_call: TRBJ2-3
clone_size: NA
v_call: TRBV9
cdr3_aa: CASSVERTGTDTQYF
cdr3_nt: TGTGCCAGCAGCGTAGAGCGGACAGGGACAGATACGCAGTATTTT

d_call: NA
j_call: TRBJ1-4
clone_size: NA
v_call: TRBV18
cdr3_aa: CASSPTWGATNEKLFF
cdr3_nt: TGTGCCAGCTCACCAACTTGGGGGGCAACTAATGAAAAACTGTTTTTT

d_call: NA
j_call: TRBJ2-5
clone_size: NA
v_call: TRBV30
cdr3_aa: CAWSLTWGETQYF
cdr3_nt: TGTGCCTGGAGTCTCACATGGGGAGAGACCCAGTACTTC

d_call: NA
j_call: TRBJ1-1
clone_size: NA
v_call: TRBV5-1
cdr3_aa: CASSGKGWNTEAFF
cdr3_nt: TGCGCCAGCAGCGGGAAGGGTTGGAACACTGAAGCTTTCTTT

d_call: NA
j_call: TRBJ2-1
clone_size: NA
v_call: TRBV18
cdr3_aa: CASSPPARDEQFF
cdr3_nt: TGTGCCAGCTCACCACCAGCCCGGGATGAGCAGTTCTTC

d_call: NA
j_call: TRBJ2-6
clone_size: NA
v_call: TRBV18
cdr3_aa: CASSNQVRADGANVLTF
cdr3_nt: TGTGCCAGCTCAAATCAAGTCAGGGCGGATGGGGCCAACGTCCTGACTTTC

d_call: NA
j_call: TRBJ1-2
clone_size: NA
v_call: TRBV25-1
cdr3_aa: CASSVDGLGRYTF
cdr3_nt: TGTGCCAGCAGTGTGGACGGCCTGGGCCGCTACACCTTC

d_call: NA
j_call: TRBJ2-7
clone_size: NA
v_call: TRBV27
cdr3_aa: CASSLQGDWYEQYF
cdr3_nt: TGTGCCAGCAGTTTACAGGGTGATTGGTACGAGCAGTACTTC

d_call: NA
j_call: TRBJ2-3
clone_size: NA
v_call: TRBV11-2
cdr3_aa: CASTQGRMWTDTQYF
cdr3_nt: TGTGCCAGCACCCAGGGGAGGATGTGGACAGATACGCAGTATTTT

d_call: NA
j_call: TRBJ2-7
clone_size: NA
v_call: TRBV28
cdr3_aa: CASEAGGRGRYEQYF
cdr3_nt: TGTGCCAGCGAGGCTGGGGGAAGAGGACGGTACGAGCAGTACTTC

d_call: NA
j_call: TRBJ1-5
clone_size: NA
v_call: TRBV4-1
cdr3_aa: CASSQRTFNQPQHF
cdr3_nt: TGCGCCAGCAGCCAACGGACTTTCAATCAGCCCCAGCATTTT

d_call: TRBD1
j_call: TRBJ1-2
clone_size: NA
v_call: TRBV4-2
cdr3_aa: CASSQGSTGVRGYTF
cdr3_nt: TGTGCCAGCAGCCAGGGGTCAACAGGGGTTAGGGGCTACACCTTC

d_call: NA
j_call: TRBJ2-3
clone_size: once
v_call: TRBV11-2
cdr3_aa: CASSLGGGGGTDTQYF
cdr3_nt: TGTGCCAGCAGCTTAGGGGGGGGCGGTGGCACAGATACGCAGTATTTT

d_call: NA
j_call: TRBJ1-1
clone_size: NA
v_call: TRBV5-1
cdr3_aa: CASSLGSRGTEAFF
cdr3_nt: TGCGCCAGCAGCTTGGGGAGCCGGGGGACTGAAGCTTTCTTT

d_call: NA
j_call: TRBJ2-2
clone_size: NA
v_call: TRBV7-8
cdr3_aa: CASSLNGDGGELFF
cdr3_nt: TGTGCCAGCAGCTTAAACGGGGACGGCGGGGAGCTGTTTTTT

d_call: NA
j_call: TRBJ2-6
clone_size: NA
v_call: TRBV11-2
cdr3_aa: CASSSGWGANVLTF
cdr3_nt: TGTGCCAGCAGCTCAGGGTGGGGGGCCAACGTCCTGACTTTC

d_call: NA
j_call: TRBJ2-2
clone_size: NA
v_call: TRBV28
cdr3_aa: CASRWLSANTGELFF
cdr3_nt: TGTGCCAGCAGGTGGCTAAGCGCGAACACCGGGGAGCTGTTTTTT

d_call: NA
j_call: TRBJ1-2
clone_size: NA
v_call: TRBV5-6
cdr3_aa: CASSLGAAANYGYTF
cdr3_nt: TGTGCCAGCAGCTTAGGGGCAGCCGCTAACTATGGCTACACCTTC

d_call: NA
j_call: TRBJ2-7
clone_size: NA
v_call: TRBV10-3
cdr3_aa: CAISGSGSYEQYF
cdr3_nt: TGTGCCATCAGTGGATCGGGAAGTTACGAGCAGTACTTC

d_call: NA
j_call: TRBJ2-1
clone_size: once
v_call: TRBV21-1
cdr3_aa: CASSWFAAQLGSYNEQFF
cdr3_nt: TGTGCCAGCAGCTGGTTCGCTGCCCAATTGGGCTCCTACAATGAGCAGTTCTTC

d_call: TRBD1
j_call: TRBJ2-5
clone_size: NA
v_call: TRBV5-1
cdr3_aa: CASSLETGGQETQYF
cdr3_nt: TGCGCCAGCAGCTTGGAAACAGGGGGCCAAGAGACCCAGTACTTC

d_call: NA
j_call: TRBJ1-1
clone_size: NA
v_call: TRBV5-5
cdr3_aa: CASSHTTGRTEAFF
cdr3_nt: TGTGCCAGCAGCCACACCACAGGGCGCACTGAAGCTTTCTTT

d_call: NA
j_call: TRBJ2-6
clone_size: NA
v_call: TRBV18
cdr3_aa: CASSSGLISSGANVLTF
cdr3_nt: TGTGCCAGCTCGTCGGGACTCATATCCTCTGGGGCCAACGTCCTGACTTTC

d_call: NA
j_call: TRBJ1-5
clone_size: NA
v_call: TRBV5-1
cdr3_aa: CASSPAGTRGEPQHF
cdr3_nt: TGCGCCAGCAGCCCCGCCGGGACAAGGGGGGAGCCCCAGCATTTT

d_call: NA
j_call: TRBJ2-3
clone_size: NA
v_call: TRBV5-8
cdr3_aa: CASSLANSASVETDTQYF
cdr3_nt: TGTGCCAGCAGCTTGGCCAATTCCGCTAGTGTGGAAACAGATACGCAGTATTTT

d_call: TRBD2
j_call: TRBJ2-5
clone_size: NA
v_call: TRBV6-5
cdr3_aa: CASSYPGAMGGAQYF
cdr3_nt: TGTGCCAGCAGTTATCCCGGGGCCATGGGGGGGGCCCAGTACTTC

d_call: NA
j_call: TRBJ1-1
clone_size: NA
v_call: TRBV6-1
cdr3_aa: CASSARTEAFF
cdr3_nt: TGTGCCAGCAGTGCCCGGACAGAAGCTTTCTTT

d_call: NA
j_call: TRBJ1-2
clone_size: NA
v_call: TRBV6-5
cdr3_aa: CASSDGWGDYGYTF
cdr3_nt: TGTGCCAGCAGTGACGGATGGGGTGACTATGGCTACACCTTC

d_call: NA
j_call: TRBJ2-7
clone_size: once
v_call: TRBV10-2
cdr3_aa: CASSRTTDEQYF
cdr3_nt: TGCGCCAGCAGTCGGACTACTGACGAGCAGTACTTC

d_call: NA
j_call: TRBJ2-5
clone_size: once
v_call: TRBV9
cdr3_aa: CASSVAAHLQGGQETQYF
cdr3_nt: TGTGCCAGCAGCGTAGCAGCCCACTTGCAGGGCGGCCAGGAGACCCAGTACTTC

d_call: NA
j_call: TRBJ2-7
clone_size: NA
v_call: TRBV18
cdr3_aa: CASSPMGAWDEQYF
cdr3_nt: TGTGCCAGCTCGCCCATGGGGGCGTGGGACGAGCAGTACTTC

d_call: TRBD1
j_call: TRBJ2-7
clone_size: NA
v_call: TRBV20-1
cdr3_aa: CSARGTGASLF
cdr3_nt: TGCAGTGCTAGGGGAACAGGGGCCTCCTTATTC

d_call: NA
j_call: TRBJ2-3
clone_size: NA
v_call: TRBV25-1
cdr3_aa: CASSELEKGRTSDTQYF
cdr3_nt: TGTGCCAGCAGTGAATTGGAGAAGGGTCGGACTTCGGATACGCAGTATTTT

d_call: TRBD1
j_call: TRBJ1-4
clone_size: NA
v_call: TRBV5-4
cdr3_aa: CASSSGQARELFF
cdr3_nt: TGTGCCAGCAGCTCAGGACAGGCGAGGGAACTGTTTTTT

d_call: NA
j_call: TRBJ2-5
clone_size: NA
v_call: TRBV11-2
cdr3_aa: CASSSRAETQYF
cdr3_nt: TGTGCCAGCAGCTCAAGAGCTGAGACCCAGTACTTC

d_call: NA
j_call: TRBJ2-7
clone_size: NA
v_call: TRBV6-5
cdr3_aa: CASRPRGVSYEQYF
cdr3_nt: TGTGCCAGCAGGCCCAGGGGGGTCTCCTACGAGCAGTACTTC

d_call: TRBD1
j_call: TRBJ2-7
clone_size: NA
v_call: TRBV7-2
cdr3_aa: CASSSLDRGPPYEQYF
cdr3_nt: TGTGCCAGCAGCTCATTAGACAGGGGACCTCCCTACGAGCAGTACTTC